This T cell receptor (beta chain) was recorded in a study of T-cell memory formation after mild COVID-19. This clonotype was counted only a few times. What it binds is unknown. The V gene end was trimmed by 6 bases and the J gene end by 8 bases; junction bases not matched to a gene: 7. The CDR3 has 14 amino acids. Germline-derived CDR1 and CDR2 are MNHEY and SMNVEV (reference sequence). TCRdb reanalysed the 5' RACE reads using MiXCR and keeps one entry per CDR3 protein. Seen here are over 130,000 distinct CDR3 sequences, 14% observed once, and the top ten hold about 30%. The study, taken as a whole, reports: Clones that contracted clustered mainly in CM and EM if CD4+ and in EMRA if CD8+.

The sample comprised PBMCs or a T cell subset sorted from them (not recorded which). The source of this sequence is an adult woman who had mild COVID-19 (a few samples of this study predate the infection). Cell type and time point are not known. This chain links TRBV27 with TRBJ1-5; TRBD1 aligns across 10 bases. The DNA for the CDR3 is TGTGCCAGCAGAATGACAGGGGGCGGCGAGCCCCAGCATTTT. It codes for CASRMTGGGEPQHF.